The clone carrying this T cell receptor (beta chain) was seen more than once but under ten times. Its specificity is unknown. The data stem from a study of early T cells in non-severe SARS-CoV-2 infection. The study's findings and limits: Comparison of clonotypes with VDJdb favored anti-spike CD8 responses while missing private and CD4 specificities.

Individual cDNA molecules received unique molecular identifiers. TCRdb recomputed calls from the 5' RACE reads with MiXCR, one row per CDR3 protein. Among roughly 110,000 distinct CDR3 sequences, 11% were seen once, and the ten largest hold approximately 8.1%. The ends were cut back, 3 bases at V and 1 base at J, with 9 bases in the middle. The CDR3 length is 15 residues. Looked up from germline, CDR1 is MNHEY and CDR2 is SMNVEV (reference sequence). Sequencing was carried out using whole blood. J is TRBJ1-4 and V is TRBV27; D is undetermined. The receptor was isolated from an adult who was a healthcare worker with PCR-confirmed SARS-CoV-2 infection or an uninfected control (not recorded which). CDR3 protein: CASSLSRVTNEKLFF. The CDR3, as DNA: TGTGCCAGCAGTTTGTCTAGGGTAACTAATGAAAAACTGTTTTTT. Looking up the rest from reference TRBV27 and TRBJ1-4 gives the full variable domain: EAQVTQNPRYLITVTGKKLTVTCSQNMNHEYMSWYRQDPGLGLRQIYYSMNVEVTDKGDVPEGYKVSRKEKRNFPLILESPSPNQTSLYFCASSLSRVTNEKLFFGSGTQLSVL.